The rows below give T cell receptor beta chains drawn from one sample of a study of T cell responses to AZD1222 COVID-19 vaccine. Assay: immunoSEQ multiplex PCR; the TCRdb copy retains only in-frame clones and omits some. The sample consists of under 95,000 clones, roughly 90% of them appearing once. Sequencing was performed on peripheral blood, taken 28 days after the second AZD1222 dose. These receptors came from an adult who received the AZD1222 COVID-19 vaccine. Both conserved end residues are part of each CDR3. D genes are given only for firm matches. Not all rows give a size; the values are once, few, many and, for expanded clones, a class.

j_gene	d_gene	v_gene	abundance	CDR3aa	CDR3nt
TRBJ1-2	-	TRBV30	-	CAWSVGEGIVYGYTF	TGTGCCTGGAGTGTAGGTGAAGGGATCGTCTATGGCTACACCTTC
TRBJ2-1	-	TRBV6-2/TRBV6-3	-	CASSYLASFDEQFF	TGTGCCAGCAGTTACTTGGCTAGTTTCGATGAGCAGTTCTTC
TRBJ1-4	-	TRBV28	-	CASSLQGEVEREKLFF	TGTGCCAGCAGTTTGCAGGGAGAGGTGGAGCGTGAAAAACTGTTTTTT
TRBJ2-7	-	TRBV28	-	CASSSHDYSYEQYF	TGTGCCAGCAGCTCGCACGATTACTCCTACGAGCAGTACTTC
TRBJ2-7	-	TRBV2	-	CASRTPPFEQYF	TGTGCCAGCAGGACCCCCCCTTTCGAGCAGTACTTC
TRBJ2-1	TRBD2	TRBV19	-	CASSSSGLAGNEQFF	TGTGCCAGTAGTTCCTCGGGACTAGCGGGCAATGAGCAGTTCTTC
TRBJ2-1	TRBD2	TRBV18	-	CASSPGLAGPNEQFF	TGTGCCAGCTCACCAGGACTAGCGGGACCGAATGAGCAGTTCTTC
TRBJ1-2	-	TRBV5-1	-	CASSTGTPAYGYTF	TGCGCCAGCAGCACAGGGACACCGGCCTATGGCTACACCTTC
TRBJ2-1	-	TRBV11-2	-	CASSLGAYNEQFF	TGTGCCAGCAGCTTAGGAGCCTACAATGAGCAGTTCTTC
TRBJ2-2	-	TRBV11-3	-	CASSSGTRDNTGELFF	TGTGCCAGCAGCTCCGGGACCCGAGATAACACCGGGGAGCTGTTTTTT
TRBJ2-5	-	TRBV30	once	CAWRPGVGETQYF	TGTGCCTGGCGCCCAGGGGTAGGGGAGACCCAGTACTTC
TRBJ2-3	-	TRBV30	once	CAWSREGGPQYF	TGTGCCTGGAGTAGAGAAGGGGGACCGCAGTATTTT
TRBJ2-3	TRBD1	TRBV19	once	CASSPSTGITDTQYF	TGTGCCAGTAGTCCGTCGACAGGGATCACAGATACGCAGTATTTT
TRBJ2-3	TRBD2	TRBV11-1	-	CASSSSGKGDTQYF	TGTGCCAGCAGTTCTAGCGGGAAGGGGGATACGCAGTATTTT
TRBJ2-3	-	TRBV14	-	CASSRDRIVADTQYF	TGTGCCAGCAGCCGAGACAGGATTGTTGCAGATACGCAGTATTTT
TRBJ1-5	-	TRBV19	-	CASRYSNQPQHF	TGTGCCAGTAGGTATAGCAATCAGCCCCAGCATTTT
TRBJ1-1	TRBD1	TRBV3-1/TRBV3-2	-	CASSPGQGKTEAFF	TGTGCCAGCAGCCCGGGACAGGGGAAGACTGAAGCTTTCTTT
TRBJ1-6	-	TRBV3-1/TRBV3-2	-	CASSQAGSSYNSPLHF	TGTGCCAGCAGCCAGGCCGGAAGCTCCTATAATTCACCCCTCCACTTT
TRBJ2-7	TRBD2	TRBV19	-	CASSIDTSGTYEQYF	TGTGCCAGTAGTATAGATACTAGCGGTACCTACGAGCAGTACTTC
TRBJ1-1	-	TRBV19	-	CASSMRVGGRVNTEAFF	TGTGCCAGTAGTATGAGAGTGGGGGGTAGGGTGAACACTGAAGCTTTCTTT